Listed below are T cell receptor beta chains from one sample, sequenced in a study of blood T cell repertoires in COVID-19. Some clones are missing from TCRdb's copy, which holds only in-frame ones; the method was immunoSEQ multiplex PCR. The data contain under 250,000 clones, about 87% of them singletons. The specimen was PBMCs or T cells enriched from blood (not recorded which). The receptors shown here come from a woman in her thirties or forties who had been exposed to COVID-19. The CDR3 runs from the conserved cysteine through the conserved F or W. Fields, in order: clone size, D gene, V gene, J gene, CDR3 protein, CDR3 DNA. A D gene is named only where the DNA matches it firmly. Clone size is shown for a subset of rows, as once, few, many or a class of expanded clone.

clone size: -
D gene: TRBD2
V gene: TRBV7-9
J gene: TRBJ2-1
CDR3 protein: CASSRPGLKDNEQFF
CDR3 DNA: TGTGCCAGCAGCCGCCCGGGACTAAAGGACAATGAGCAGTTCTTC

clone size: -
D gene: TRBD2
V gene: TRBV5-1
J gene: TRBJ2-3
CDR3 protein: CASSLQVAGGITDTQYF
CDR3 DNA: TGTGCCAGCAGCTTGCAGGTAGCGGGAGGAATCACAGATACGCAGTATTTT

clone size: once
D gene: TRBD2
V gene: TRBV3-1/TRBV3-2
J gene: TRBJ2-7
CDR3 protein: CASTSAGGRYEQYF
CDR3 DNA: TGTGCCAGCACTTCAGCGGGGGGGAGATACGAGCAGTACTTC

clone size: -
D gene: -
V gene: TRBV11-2
J gene: TRBJ1-1
CDR3 protein: CASSLAGSPEAFF
CDR3 DNA: TGTGCCAGCAGCTTAGCGGGTTCCCCTGAAGCTTTCTTT

clone size: -
D gene: -
V gene: TRBV3-1/TRBV3-2
J gene: TRBJ2-5
CDR3 protein: CASSPGGETQYF
CDR3 DNA: TGTGCCAGCAGTCCAGGGGGGGAGACCCAGTACTTC

clone size: -
D gene: TRBD1
V gene: TRBV12-3/TRBV12-4
J gene: TRBJ2-7
CDR3 protein: CASTQDRVEQYF
CDR3 DNA: TGTGCCAGCACCCAAGACAGGGTCGAGCAGTACTTC

clone size: once
D gene: -
V gene: TRBV18
J gene: TRBJ2-3
CDR3 protein: CASSPPAEGDTQYF
CDR3 DNA: TGTGCCAGCTCACCTCCAGCGGAGGGGGATACGCAGTATTTT

clone size: -
D gene: TRBD1
V gene: TRBV18
J gene: TRBJ2-3
CDR3 protein: CASSPDRASTDTQYF
CDR3 DNA: TGTGCCAGCTCACCCGACAGGGCTAGCACAGATACGCAGTATTTT

clone size: few
D gene: -
V gene: TRBV19
J gene: TRBJ2-7
CDR3 protein: CASMDRRAEQYF
CDR3 DNA: TGTGCCAGTATGGACCGGCGGGCCGAGCAGTACTTC

clone size: -
D gene: TRBD1
V gene: TRBV9
J gene: TRBJ2-7
CDR3 protein: CASSVAWDSSYEQYF
CDR3 DNA: TGTGCCAGCAGCGTAGCTTGGGACAGTTCTTACGAGCAGTACTTC

clone size: -
D gene: -
V gene: TRBV29-1
J gene: TRBJ2-2
CDR3 protein: CSVVLQTGELFF
CDR3 DNA: TGCAGCGTTGTCTTACAGACCGGGGAGCTGTTTTTT

clone size: -
D gene: -
V gene: TRBV9
J gene: TRBJ2-2
CDR3 protein: CASSVGLEGITGELFF
CDR3 DNA: TGTGCCAGCAGCGTAGGGTTGGAGGGCATCACCGGGGAGCTGTTTTTT

clone size: -
D gene: TRBD1
V gene: TRBV7-9
J gene: TRBJ2-7
CDR3 protein: CASSLPQGSSAYEQYF
CDR3 DNA: TGTGCCAGCAGCCTTCCACAGGGGAGTTCAGCCTACGAGCAGTACTTC

clone size: -
D gene: -
V gene: TRBV3-1/TRBV3-2
J gene: TRBJ1-2
CDR3 protein: CASSQEPPDRNYGYTF
CDR3 DNA: TGTGCCAGCAGCCAAGAACCTCCGGACAGAAACTATGGCTACACCTTC

clone size: -
D gene: -
V gene: TRBV6-2/TRBV6-3
J gene: TRBJ2-4
CDR3 protein: CASSQTAGVGGNIQYF
CDR3 DNA: TGTGCCAGCAGTCAAACTGCTGGTGTTGGCGGAAACATTCAGTACTTC

clone size: -
D gene: -
V gene: TRBV13
J gene: TRBJ2-3
CDR3 protein: CASSLILTDTQYF
CDR3 DNA: TGTGCCAGCAGCTTAATTTTAACAGATACGCAGTATTTT

clone size: -
D gene: TRBD1
V gene: TRBV2
J gene: TRBJ2-7
CDR3 protein: CASSWGQSLYEQYF
CDR3 DNA: TGTGCCAGCAGTTGGGGACAGTCTCTCTACGAGCAGTACTTC

clone size: -
D gene: TRBD1
V gene: TRBV18
J gene: TRBJ1-4
CDR3 protein: CASSPPGQEKLFF
CDR3 DNA: TGTGCCAGCTCACCACCGGGACAGGAAAAACTGTTTTTT

clone size: -
D gene: TRBD1
V gene: TRBV5-1
J gene: TRBJ1-2
CDR3 protein: CASSLSSSPLRQGVEGYTF
CDR3 DNA: TGTGCCAGCAGCTTGTCGTCTAGCCCCTTACGACAGGGGGTGGAGGGCTACACCTTC

clone size: -
D gene: TRBD1
V gene: TRBV25-1
J gene: TRBJ2-5
CDR3 protein: CASSGRTDRIEETQYF
CDR3 DNA: TGTGCCAGCAGTGGACGAACGGACAGGATCGAAGAGACCCAGTACTTC

clone size: -
D gene: TRBD2
V gene: TRBV27
J gene: TRBJ2-5
CDR3 protein: CASSLSSGRMETQYF
CDR3 DNA: TGTGCCAGCAGTTTGAGTAGCGGGAGGATGGAGACCCAGTACTTC

clone size: once
D gene: -
V gene: TRBV5-4
J gene: TRBJ1-2
CDR3 protein: CASSLEDSNYGYTF
CDR3 DNA: TGTGCCAGCAGCCTTGAAGACAGTAACTATGGCTACACCTTC

clone size: once
D gene: TRBD1
V gene: TRBV3-1/TRBV3-2
J gene: TRBJ1-3
CDR3 protein: CASSPGQGNTIYF
CDR3 DNA: TGTGCCAGCAGCCCGGGACAGGGAAACACCATATATTTT

clone size: -
D gene: TRBD1
V gene: TRBV12-3/TRBV12-4
J gene: TRBJ1-2
CDR3 protein: CASSRQGYGYTF
CDR3 DNA: TGTGCCAGCAGTCGACAGGGTTATGGCTACACCTTC

clone size: -
D gene: -
V gene: TRBV11-2
J gene: TRBJ1-6
CDR3 protein: CASSFFGSPLHF
CDR3 DNA: TGTGCCAGCAGCTTTTTCGGGTCACCCCTCCACTTT

clone size: -
D gene: -
V gene: TRBV3-1/TRBV3-2
J gene: TRBJ1-3
CDR3 protein: CASSHAGTGNTIYF
CDR3 DNA: TGTGCCAGCAGCCACGCAGGGACTGGAAACACCATATATTTT